This entry is about one T cell receptor (beta chain). Per germline, CDR1 SGHRS and CDR2 YFSETQ. J lost 8 bases, V lost 3 bases, and 5 bases had no gene match. The CDR3 length is 14 residues. The sample comes from a study of preoperative IRX-2 immunotherapy in early breast cancer. As to treatment: preoperative locoregional IRX-2 cytokine immunotherapy. Samples came from a phase Ib trial of preoperative locoregional IRX-2 cytokine immunotherapy. Produced via immunoSEQ multiplex PCR; TCRdb's table is partial and in-frame only. The data show around 30,000 clones, roughly four fifths seen once. The origin of this receptor is a human donor with breast cancer. The rearrangement joins TRBV5-1 to TRBJ1-4, with TRBD1 matching 9 bases. Sampling was carried out from a patient treated with IRX-2 immunotherapy. The CDR3 coding sequence is TGCGCCAGCAGCTCAGGACAGGGGAAGGAAAAACTGTTTTTT. This gives the protein CASSSGQGKEKLFF.